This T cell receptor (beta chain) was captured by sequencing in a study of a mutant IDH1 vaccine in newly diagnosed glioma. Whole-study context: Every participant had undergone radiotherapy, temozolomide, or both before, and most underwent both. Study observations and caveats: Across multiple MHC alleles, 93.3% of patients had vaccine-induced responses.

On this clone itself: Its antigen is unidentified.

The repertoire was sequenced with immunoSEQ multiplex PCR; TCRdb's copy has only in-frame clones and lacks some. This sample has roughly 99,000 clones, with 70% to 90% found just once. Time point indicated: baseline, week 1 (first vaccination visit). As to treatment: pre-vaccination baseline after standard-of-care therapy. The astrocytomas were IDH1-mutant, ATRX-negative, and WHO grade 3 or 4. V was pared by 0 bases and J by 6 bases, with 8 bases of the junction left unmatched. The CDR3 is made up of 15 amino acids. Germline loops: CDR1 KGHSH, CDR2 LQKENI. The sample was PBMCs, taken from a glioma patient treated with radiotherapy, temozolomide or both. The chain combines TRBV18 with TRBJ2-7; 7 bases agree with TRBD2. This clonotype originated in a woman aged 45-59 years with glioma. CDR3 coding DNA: TGTGCCAGCTCACCACCTTCCGGGGAGCGGGGCGAGCAGTACTTC. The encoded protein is CASSPPSGERGEQYF.